This T cell receptor beta chain appears in the sequencing data of a study of response to subunit inactivated influenza vaccine. As concerns this clonotype: No antigen is known for it.

TCRdb ran MiXCR on the RT-PCR reads and lists one entry per CDR3 protein. The sample lists 650,000 to 800,000 distinct CDR3 sequences, around a sixth occurring once. Whole-study results and caveats: Authors suggested each seasonal flu vaccination may recruit only limited numbers of new T cells.

The CDR3 has 15 residues. Trimming took 1 base from V and 8 from J, leaving 18 bases between them. The V gene's germline CDR1 is MNHEY and CDR2 SVGAGI. The sequence came from a man aged 50 to 59 who received an inactivated influenza vaccine. The rearrangement links TRBV6-5 to TRBJ2-7, with D possibly matching TRBD2 (6 bases). Sequencing was performed on PBMCs from blood, taken 5 days after vaccination. The CDR3 protein is CASSYFGSGSPQQYF. The DNA of the CDR3 is TGTGCCAGCAGTTACTTTGGTAGCGGATCTCCCCAGCAGTACTTC.